This TCR beta chain was captured in a study of regulatory T cells in long-lasting Graves disease. Overall study context: Antithyroid drugs had been given to newly diagnosed Graves' patients for under 3 months.

Time point described: newly diagnosed GD, antithyroid drugs for less than 3 months. TCR sequences were obtained from RNA taken from PBMCs. Relying on iRepertoire HTBI primers and Arm-PCR of CDR3 regions, the team built TCR beta libraries. TCRdb reprocessed the multiplex PCR reads via MiXCR and lists one record per CDR3 protein. The sample shows 450,000 to 700,000 distinct CDR3 sequences, roughly 14% of them seen only once. This clonotype was seen more than once but under ten times. Its antigen remains unidentified. Whole-study findings and limits: New patients shared 1,000 or so public clonotypes, and persistent patients shared more, with about 2,700.

These data were also reused for a study on T cells in Graves' hyperthyroidism and ophthalmopathy. That publication notes: A median roughly 6.6 months before onset, the model predicted ophthalmopathy.

The sequencing used peripheral blood mononuclear cells (PBMCs), collected at new diagnosis, from a patient treated with antithyroid drugs. The source is a man under 40 with Graves disease.

CDR3 in amino acids: CASSPSRRGEQYF. CDR3 DNA sequence: TGTGCCAGCAGCCCTAGCAGGCGGGGCGAGCAGTACTTC. The chain is built from TRBV5-6 and TRBJ2-7; a weak D match, TRBD2 (6 bases). The V end was cut by 4 bases, the J end by 6 bases, with 14 bases between. CDR3 length: 13 amino acids. Germline V gene lookup returns CDR1 SGHDT and CDR2 YYEEEE.